Listed below are T cell receptor beta chains from one sample, sequenced in a study of shared clonotypes between healthy human individuals. Profiling relied on immunoSEQ multiplex PCR, and the TCRdb table lists in-frame clones only, not all of them. The top ten clones hold roughly 0.1% of a sample with about 590,000 clones, nearly 97% of them seen once. Material: naive CD8+ T cells sorted from blood. These receptors were taken from a woman aged 30 to 39 in good health. The CDR3 runs from the conserved cysteine through the conserved F or W. D genes are given only for firm matches. Clone size is not always given. Where it is, it says once, few, many or a class for expanded clones.

d_call j_call clone_size v_call cdr3_aa cdr3_nt
- TRBJ1-1 few TRBV13 CASSQHENTEAFF TGTGCCAGCAGCCAACACGAGAACACTGAAGCTTTCTTT
TRBD1 TRBJ1-5 - TRBV28 CASSFSPGGSGNQPQHF TGTGCCAGCAGTTTCAGTCCAGGGGGCTCGGGCAATCAGCCCCAGCATTTT
TRBD2 TRBJ2-2 - TRBV10-1 CASSETAGAGELFF TGCGCCAGCAGTGAGACGGCGGGAGCCGGGGAGCTGTTTTTT
- TRBJ1-2 - TRBV27 CASSLSPALDGYTF TGTGCCAGCAGTTTATCTCCAGCCCTTGATGGCTACACCTTC
TRBD2 TRBJ2-1 - TRBV29-1 CSVDDGLAENYNEQFF TGCAGCGTTGATGACGGACTAGCGGAGAACTACAATGAGCAGTTCTTC
TRBD1 TRBJ1-2 - TRBV5-4 CASSLDRQGDGYTF TGTGCCAGCAGCTTGGACCGACAGGGAGATGGCTACACCTTC
- TRBJ1-6 - TRBV28 CASRWDFGNSPLHF TGTGCCAGCAGATGGGACTTCGGGAATTCACCCCTCCACTTT
TRBD2 TRBJ2-7 - TRBV27 CASSLSGSSYEQYF TGTGCCAGCAGTTTAAGCGGGAGTTCATACGAGCAGTACTTC
- TRBJ2-4 - TRBV5-8 CASPRGALAKNIQYF TGTGCCAGCCCGAGGGGGGCTCTAGCCAAAAACATTCAGTACTTC
TRBD1 TRBJ2-7 - TRBV2 CASILAESGTGLGEQYF TGTGCCAGCATCCTTGCGGAATCCGGGACAGGGCTCGGCGAGCAGTACTTC
- TRBJ1-5 - TRBV28 CASTRSATELNQPQHF TGTGCCAGCACCCGTAGTGCCACGGAACTCAATCAGCCCCAGCATTTT
- TRBJ2-7 - TRBV5-6 CASSFGDGGDYEQYF TGTGCCAGCAGCTTTGGCGACGGCGGGGACTACGAGCAGTACTTC
TRBD1 TRBJ1-1 - TRBV28 CASSSPTGVSPEAFF TGTGCCAGCAGTTCCCCGACAGGGGTTAGCCCTGAAGCTTTCTTT
- TRBJ2-3 - TRBV5-1 CASSTPRDGLTDTQYF TGCGCCAGCAGCACCCCCCGGGACGGCTTGACAGATACGCAGTATTTT
- TRBJ1-2 - TRBV28 CASSPNRQALYGYTF TGTGCCAGCAGCCCAAACCGACAGGCACTCTATGGCTACACCTTC
TRBD2 TRBJ2-1 - TRBV9 CASSGAPSGRINSSYNEQFF TGTGCCAGCAGCGGGGCTCCTAGCGGGAGGATCAATAGCTCCTACAATGAGCAGTTCTTC
- TRBJ1-1 - TRBV28 CASRDLDNTEAFF TGTGCCAGCAGGGACCTGGACAACACTGAAGCTTTCTTT
- TRBJ1-2 - TRBV7-9 CASSLAEANINYGYTF TGTGCCAGCAGCTTAGCGGAGGCGAACATTAACTATGGCTACACCTTC
- TRBJ2-1 - TRBV28 CASSDFRDYSYNEQFF TGTGCCAGCAGCGACTTCCGGGATTACTCCTACAATGAGCAGTTCTTC
- TRBJ2-1 - TRBV5-4 CASSLGHNEQFF TGTGCCAGCAGCTTAGGGCACAATGAGCAGTTCTTC
TRBD1 TRBJ1-1 - TRBV6-5 CASSYVGQGSTEAFF TGTGCCAGCAGTTACGTGGGACAGGGCAGCACTGAAGCTTTCTTT
TRBD2 TRBJ2-1 - TRBV5-6 CASSRHLRGLATDEQFF TGTGCCAGCAGCCGGCACCTCCGGGGACTAGCAACGGATGAGCAGTTCTTC
- TRBJ2-2 - TRBV28 CASSWDSKNTGELFF TGTGCCAGCAGTTGGGATTCCAAGAACACCGGGGAGCTGTTTTTT
- TRBJ1-3 once TRBV11-2 CASSLVNSNTIYF TGTGCCAGCAGCTTAGTTAATTCGAACACCATATATTTT
TRBD1 TRBJ2-5 - TRBV14 CASSLSTGLETQYF TGTGCCAGCAGCCTTTCGACAGGGCTCGAGACCCAGTACTTC
TRBD2 TRBJ2-1 - TRBV2 CASRPRLAGGPNEQFF TGTGCCAGCAGGCCCAGACTAGCGGGAGGGCCCAATGAGCAGTTCTTC
TRBD1 TRBJ1-2 - TRBV27 CASSMDRVGGYTF TGTGCCAGCAGTATGGACAGGGTAGGAGGCTACACCTTC
TRBD1 TRBJ2-1 - TRBV28 CASSSLRKGAGNNEQFF TGTGCCAGCAGTTCCTTGAGAAAGGGGGCTGGAAACAATGAGCAGTTCTTC
- TRBJ2-3 - TRBV14 CASSQALYVDTQYF TGTGCCAGCAGCCAAGCCCTGTATGTCGATACGCAGTATTTT
- TRBJ1-1 - TRBV4-2 CASSQEGTNLEAFF TGTGCCAGCAGCCAAGAGGGGACAAACTTGGAAGCTTTCTTT
- TRBJ2-6 - TRBV13 CASSLGLGDSSGANVLTF TGTGCCAGCAGCTTAGGATTAGGGGATAGCTCTGGGGCCAACGTCCTGACTTTC
- TRBJ1-1 - TRBV30 CAWSVGQGTVTEAFF TGTGCCTGGAGTGTCGGGCAGGGTACGGTCACTGAAGCTTTCTTT
- TRBJ1-5 - TRBV28 CASSFLLYSNQPQHF TGTGCCAGCAGTTTCCTACTGTATAGCAATCAGCCCCAGCATTTT
- TRBJ2-7 - TRBV28 CASSLFRGAFHEQYF TGTGCCAGCAGTTTATTCCGGGGAGCGTTCCACGAGCAGTACTTC
TRBD2 TRBJ2-1 - TRBV7-9 CASSPGLAEYNEQFF TGTGCCAGCAGCCCGGGACTAGCGGAGTACAATGAGCAGTTCTTC
- TRBJ2-7 - TRBV6-6 CASSPVRVDEQYF TGTGCCAGCAGTCCCGTTAGGGTCGACGAGCAGTACTTC
- TRBJ1-1 - TRBV28 CASSLRVAAGTEAFF TGTGCCAGCAGCCTGAGGGTAGCAGCCGGGACTGAAGCTTTCTTT
TRBD1 TRBJ2-7 - TRBV13 CASSSGTGVSYEQYF TGTGCCAGCAGTTCCGGGACAGGGGTCTCCTACGAGCAGTACTTC
- TRBJ1-4 - TRBV6-5 CASGGSTNEKLFF TGTGCCAGCGGGGGGTCAACTAATGAAAAACTGTTTTTT
- TRBJ1-1 once TRBV27 CASSLVGVWDTEAFF TGTGCCAGCAGTTTAGTGGGGGTATGGGACACTGAAGCTTTCTTT
TRBD2 TRBJ2-7 - TRBV7-9 CASSLASGRAYEQYF TGTGCCAGCAGCTTAGCTAGCGGGAGGGCCTACGAGCAGTACTTC
- TRBJ2-7 - TRBV6-5 CASSYSTGYEQYF TGTGCCAGCAGTTACTCAACTGGTTACGAGCAGTACTTC
TRBD2 TRBJ2-1 - TRBV28 CASSLLLAGLSGEQFF TGTGCCAGCAGTTTATTACTAGCGGGACTGAGTGGTGAGCAGTTCTTC
- TRBJ1-5 few TRBV13 CASSLGQGIDQPQHF TGTGCCAGCAGCTTAGGACAGGGAATTGATCAGCCCCAGCATTTT
TRBD2 TRBJ2-7 - TRBV19 CASSLGTSGRNEQYF TGTGCCAGTAGTCTAGGGACTAGCGGGAGAAACGAGCAGTACTTC
- TRBJ1-4 - TRBV29-1 CSVWTGDNEKLFF TGCAGCGTTTGGACCGGAGATAATGAAAAACTGTTTTTT
- TRBJ1-2 - TRBV6-5 CASSEAPYGYTF TGTGCCAGCAGCGAGGCCCCCTATGGCTACACCTTC
- TRBJ2-7 - TRBV29-1 CSVWGGRDDYEQYF TGCAGCGTTTGGGGAGGCAGAGATGACTACGAGCAGTACTTC
TRBD2 TRBJ2-1 - TRBV14 CASSQDFREDNEQFF TGTGCCAGCAGCCAAGATTTCCGGGAGGACAATGAGCAGTTCTTC
TRBD2 TRBJ2-1 - TRBV10-2 CASSEREGQGNEQFF TGCGCCAGCAGTGAGCGGGAGGGCCAAGGGAATGAGCAGTTCTTC
TRBD2 TRBJ2-3 - TRBV9 CASSAETSGRWTGTDTQYF TGTGCCAGCAGCGCAGAGACTAGCGGGAGGTGGACGGGCACAGATACGCAGTATTTT
- TRBJ1-1 - TRBV10-3 CAISESAGVLLTEAFF TGTGCCATCAGTGAGTCGGCAGGGGTATTGCTCACTGAAGCTTTCTTT